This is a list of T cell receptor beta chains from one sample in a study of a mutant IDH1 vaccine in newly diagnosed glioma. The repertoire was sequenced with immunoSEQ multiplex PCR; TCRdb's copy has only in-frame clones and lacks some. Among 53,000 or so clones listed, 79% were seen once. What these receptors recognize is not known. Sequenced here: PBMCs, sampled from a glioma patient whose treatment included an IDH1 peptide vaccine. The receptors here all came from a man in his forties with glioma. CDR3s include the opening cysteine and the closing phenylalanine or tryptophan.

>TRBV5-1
CASSLGADQPQHF
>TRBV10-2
CASSEFATNEKLFF
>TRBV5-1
CASSSSTDLNTGELFF
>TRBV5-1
CASSLAAGEVGEQYF
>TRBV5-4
CASSLGRGRGSPLHF
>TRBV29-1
CSADRLGEGNEQFF
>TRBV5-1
CASSLEGAGNQPQHF
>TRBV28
CASESLGGGGREAFF
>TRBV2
CASSRQGVGASRYNEQFF
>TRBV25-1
CASSEPGSHSYEQYF
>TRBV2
CASRQGELQETQYF
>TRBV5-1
CASSRTGFSYEQYF
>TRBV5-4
CASSSPGGTEAFF
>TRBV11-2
CASSLSSYEQYF
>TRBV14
CASSWRAGEETQYF
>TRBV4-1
CASSQDRRGRNEAFF
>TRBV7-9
CAIDWGVSGNTIYF
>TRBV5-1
CASSLQGDRGEKLFF
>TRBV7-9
CASSRGGTGNTIYF
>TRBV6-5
CASSRTGGEQFF
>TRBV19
CASSRQGFPYEQYF
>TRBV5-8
CASSLGTGVRNQPQHF
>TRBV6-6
CASTSTSPLQAQHF
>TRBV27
CASSLGGRGADTQYF
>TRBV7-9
CALTGGALVTGELFF
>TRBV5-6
CASSLLAGGTGELFF
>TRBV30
CAWSGLSNQPQHF
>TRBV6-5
CASSYWQGNVGYTF
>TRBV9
CASSVGSGERGEQYF
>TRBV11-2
CASSLDRVREQFF
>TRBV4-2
CASSQALGAGLSYSEQFF
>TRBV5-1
CASSYNDRALYGYTF
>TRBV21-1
CASSNGGPHSNQPQHF
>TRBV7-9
CASSLLSAVTDTQYF
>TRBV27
CASSVSGVETQYF
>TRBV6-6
CASSRQTGVLNTEAFF
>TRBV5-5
CASRTGTGVLKYEQYF
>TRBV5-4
CAYSGAGGYTF
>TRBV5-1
CASSLPGSPYQETQYF
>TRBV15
CATSRDGGPGTEAFF
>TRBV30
CAWSGIYEQYF
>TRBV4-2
CASSQDIGWDSITYEQYF
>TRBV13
CASSLGRQTYEQYF
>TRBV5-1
CASSLGRGGNEKLFF
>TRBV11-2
CASSRPGLNQPQHF
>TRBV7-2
CASSPRTGTNQPQHF